These 30 T cell receptor beta chains were all obtained from the same sample, sequenced in a study of chemoradiotherapy in HPV16-positive cancers. Sequencing used immunoSEQ multiplex PCR; TCRdb keeps in-frame clones, though not all of them. The repertoire has about 7,200 clones, roughly 73% of them found once; the top ten carry approximately 15%. The specimen was obtained from a patient who underwent chemoradiotherapy. The receptor set was obtained from a human donor with HPV-associated anogenital cancer.

This clone has a single count. The chain is built from TRBV5-4 and TRBJ2-1; D might be TRBD2 (6 bases). CDR1 and CDR2 from the germline V gene are SGHNT and YYREEE (reference sequence). This CDR3 has 15 amino acids. V dropped 2 bases and J dropped 4 bases, with 13 bases sitting between them. CDR3 region: CASSFRRTTYNEQFF. The CDR3 DNA is TGTGCCAGCAGCTTTAGGAGGACTACTTACAATGAGCAGTTCTTC.

The V call is TRBV10-3, the J call TRBJ1-1; D is uncertain. The CDR3 sequence is 11 residues long. The V and J ends lost 10 bases and 6 bases respectively, with 12 bases between them. The germline gives CDR1 ENHRY, CDR2 SYGVKD. CDR3 DNA sequence: TGTGCCACTCGTTATGGAGCTGAAGCTTTCTTT. Residues: CATRYGAEAFF.

This clone was observed a single time. V and J are TRBV11-3 and TRBJ2-7, with 8 nucleotides matching TRBD2. V dropped 5 bases and J dropped 3; count of bases not matched to a gene: 3. Per the germline V gene, CDR1 is SGHNT and CDR2 is YENEEA. CDR3 length: 13 amino acids. CDR3 region: CASSPGGDYEQYF. CDR3 bases: TGTGCCAGCAGCCCGGGGGGGGACTACGAGCAGTACTTC.

This chain uses TRBV5-8 with TRBJ1-1; TRBD1 might be the D (6 bases). Trimming removed 3 bases at V and 2 bases at J, with 8 bases between. The CDR3 length is 13 residues. The germline V gene encodes CDR1 SGHTS and CDR2 YDEGEE. This chain's CDR3 is CASSWGANTEAFF. CDR3 nucleotide sequence: TGTGCCAGCAGCTGGGGGGCAAACACTGAAGCTTTCTTT.

In this sample, this clone turned up a few times. The chain employs TRBV30 and TRBJ2-2, with D possibly being TRBD1 (5 bases). V was shortened by 2 bases and J by 9 bases, with 10 bases between the two germline ends. The germline V gene encodes CDR1 GTSNPN and CDR2 SVGIG (reference sequence). This CDR3 has 12 amino acids. The CDR3 region is CAWSLGARELFF. As DNA, the CDR3 is TGTGCCTGGAGTTTAGGGGCGCGGGAGCTGTTTTTT.

This clone was observed a few times. The rearrangement joins TRBV7-2 to TRBJ2-3, with TRBD2 matching 8 bases. Germline trimming cut 5 bases from V and 8 bases from J; bases unmatched to any gene: 9. The CDR3 loop spans 14 amino acids. The germline gives CDR1 SGHTA, CDR2 FQGNSA. The CDR3 protein is CASSPSGGGGTQYF. The CDR3 coding sequence is TGTGCCAGCAGCCCCAGCGGGGGTGGGGGTACGCAGTATTTT.

The chain recombines TRBV29-1 with TRBJ1-2, with D unresolved. The length of the CDR3 is 9 residues. Germline CDR1 SQVTM, CDR2 ANQGSEA. The V and J ends lost 3 bases and 4 bases respectively, with 0 bases between them. CDR3 loop: CSVDYGYTF. For the CDR3, the DNA is TGCAGCGTTGACTATGGCTACACCTTC.

The V gene is TRBV7-2, the J gene TRBJ1-5, with 10 bases fitting TRBD1. The germline V gene encodes CDR1 SGHTA and CDR2 FQGNSA. The CDR3 runs to 18 residues. V dropped 4 bases and J dropped 8; count of bases not matched to a gene: 17. The CDR3 DNA sequence: TGTGCCAGCAGCTCTTTCACTGGTAGGACAGGGGGGATCAAGCCCCAGCATTTT. It specifies CASSSFTGRTGGIKPQHF.

V and J are TRBV29-1 and TRBJ1-1; 7 nucleotides match TRBD1. This CDR3 is built from 12 residues. The ends lost 7 bases at V and 3 bases at J; junction bases unmatched: 5. The germline gives CDR1 SQVTM, CDR2 ANQGSEA. CDR3: CSAKTGDTEAFF. The CDR3 region has the DNA TGCAGCGCAAAAACAGGGGACACTGAAGCTTTCTTT.

The chain joins TRBV7-2 to TRBJ2-7; 9 bases agree with TRBD1. The V and J ends lost 5 bases and 6 bases, in that order; junction bases with no gene match: 8. The CDR3 is 14 residues long. Germline V gives CDR1 SGHTA, CDR2 FQGNSA. CDR3 nucleotides: TGTGCCAGCAGCAACAACAGGGGGCGCGGCGAGCAGTACTTC. Translating it yields CASSNNRGRGEQYF.

The sample holds one count of this clone. The chain couples TRBV5-4 to TRBJ2-1; weak D call: TRBD1 (7 bases). Looked up from germline, CDR1 is SGHNT and CDR2 is YYREEE (reference sequence). V was pared by 0 bases and J by 4 bases, with 20 bases between. The length of the CDR3 is 18 residues. CDR3 sequence (DNA): TGTGCCAGCAGCTTGGGAGGAGGGGGCCCAGGCGGTTACAATGAGCAGTTCTTC. Protein product: CASSLGGGGPGGYNEQFF.

The chain joins TRBV11-3 to TRBJ2-7, with TRBD1 as a possible D gene (5 bases). This CDR3 has 12 amino acids. Germline assignment: CDR1 SGHNT and CDR2 YENEEA. The V gene lost 6 bases and the J gene lost 5 bases, with 11 bases spanning the gap. CDR3 amino acids: CASRGLGNEQYF. CDR3 DNA: TGTGCCAGCAGGGGGCTGGGGAACGAGCAGTACTTC.

V gene TRBV10-3 combines with J gene TRBJ2-1; a possible D gene is TRBD1 (6 bases). This CDR3 comprises 17 residues. Germline V CDR1 and CDR2: ENHRY, SYGVKD. With 10 bases removed from V and 4 bases from J, the gap between germline ends came to 26 bases. This CDR3 is CATAASQGHRNYNEQFF. The DNA for the CDR3 is TGTGCCACAGCTGCCTCCCAGGGACATAGAAATTACAATGAGCAGTTCTTC.

The V call is TRBV4-2, the J call TRBJ2-5; 9 bases are a match to TRBD1. After removal of 1 base from V and 1 base from J, the junction contained 1 base not matched to a gene. CDR1 and CDR2 from the germline V gene are LGHNA and YNFKEQ. The CDR3 is 15 amino acids. This chain's CDR3 is CASSQGDRAQETQYF. The CDR3 DNA is TGTGCCAGCAGCCAAGGGGACAGGGCCCAAGAGACCCAGTACTTC.

The chain couples TRBV6-5 to TRBJ2-3, with D possibly being TRBD1 or TRBD2 (6 bases each). V lost 6 bases and J 6 bases, leaving 16 bases between the germline ends. This CDR3 is 14 amino acids long. Germline CDR1 reads MNHEY; CDR2 reads SVGAGI. CDR3 residues: CASRRSGAKDTQYF. CDR3 DNA sequence: TGTGCCAGCAGACGCTCGGGGGCGAAGGATACGCAGTATTTT.

V usage is TRBV9 and J usage is TRBJ2-3; unclear D gene. The CDR3 is 14 residues long. The germline CDR1 and CDR2 sequences are SGDLS and YYNGEE. V lost 0 bases and J lost 1, with 6 bases in between. The CDR3 DNA is TGTGCCAGCAGCGTAGACGGCCGCACAGATACGCAGTATTTT. As protein: CASSVDGRTDTQYF.

By sample fraction, this clone is large. V is TRBV2 and J is TRBJ2-1; 11 bases are shared with TRBD2. Germline CDR1 and CDR2: SNHLY and FYNNEI. V was pared by 4 bases and J by 5 bases, with 4 bases of the junction left unmatched. The CDR3 contains 15 residues. The CDR3 loop reads CASSAGLAADNEQFF. In nucleotides, the CDR3 is TGTGCCAGCAGTGCGGGACTAGCGGCCGACAATGAGCAGTTCTTC.

V is TRBV2 and J is TRBJ1-3, with D uncertain. Germline V gene data show CDR1 as SNHLY and CDR2 as FYNNEI. V shed 4 bases and J shed 3 bases, with 4 bases lying between them. CDR3 length equals 12 residues. The CDR3 DNA follows: TGTGCCAGCAGTGTCGGTGGAAACACCATATATTTT. Protein sequence: CASSVGGNTIYF.

This clone was recorded only once. This chain links TRBV5-1 with TRBJ2-3; a possible D gene is TRBD2 (6 bases). With 0 bases removed from V and 3 bases from J, the gap between germline ends came to 8 bases. The CDR3 totals 14 residues. Looked up from germline, CDR1 is SGHRS and CDR2 is YFSETQ. For the CDR3, the DNA is TGCGCCAGCAGCTTGGATGCGGGAACAGATACGCAGTATTTT. This sequence encodes CASSLDAGTDTQYF.

This chain joins TRBV11-1 and TRBJ2-5; no definite D call. This CDR3 has 14 residues. CDR1 is SGHAT and CDR2 is FQDESV in the germline V gene (reference sequence). V lost 5 bases and J lost 4, with 14 bases in between. The CDR3 coding sequence is TGTGCCAGCAGCCCCCTCGGGTGGCGAGAGACCCAGTACTTC. It is translated as CASSPLGWRETQYF. Complete variable domain (other parts from reference TRBV11-1 and TRBJ2-5): EAEVAQSPRYKITEKSQAVAFWCDPISGHATLYWYRQILGQGPELLVQFQDESVVDDSQLPKDRFSAERLKGVDSTLKIQPAELGDSAMYLCASSPLGWRETQYFGPGTRLLVL.

This clone was seen more than once but under ten times. The chain is built from TRBV5-1 and TRBJ1-1; no firm D call. The ends were cut back, 3 bases at V and 1 base at J, with 10 bases in the middle. Per the germline V gene, CDR1 is SGHRS and CDR2 is YFSETQ. The CDR3 loop spans 14 amino acids. CDR3 loop: CASSYLAGNTEAFF. As DNA, the CDR3 is TGCGCCAGCAGCTACCTCGCAGGGAACACTGAAGCTTTCTTT.

This clone has a single count. The gene calls are TRBV7-2 and TRBJ2-7; unclear D gene. V lost 8 bases to trimming and J lost 0 bases, with 11 bases between them. Germline V gives CDR1 SGHTA, CDR2 FQGNSA. This CDR3 region has 13 residues. As DNA, the CDR3 is TGTGCCAGCGCCGAGAGCTACTCCTACGAGCAGTACTTC. Amino acid sequence: CASAESYSYEQYF.

The CDR3 region is CASSYTGGNEQFF. In DNA, the CDR3 is TGTGCCAGCAGTTATACAGGGGGCAATGAGCAGTTCTTC. The chain combines TRBV6-4 with TRBJ2-1; TRBD1 aligns across 8 bases. The CDR3 is 13 amino acids. V lost 5 bases, J lost 6 bases, and 3 bases stayed unmatched. Germline CDR1 MRHNA, CDR2 SNTAGT.

This sequence joins TRBV6-6 and TRBJ1-5, with TRBD1 as a possible D gene (5 bases). V was shortened by 4 bases and J by 0 bases, with 7 bases between the two germline ends. The CDR3 contains 14 residues. Germline lookup yields CDR1 MNHNY and CDR2 SVGAGI (reference sequence). The CDR3 DNA follows: TGTGCCAGCAGTTCAGGGTATAGCAATCAGCCCCAGCATTTT. This codes for CASSSGYSNQPQHF.

This clone appeared a few times. The chain links TRBV5-1 to TRBJ1-2, with 7 bases that match TRBD1. Looked up from germline, CDR1 is SGHRS and CDR2 is YFSETQ. J gave up 8 bases and V 4 bases, and 8 bases lay outside the gene matches. This CDR3 is built from 13 residues. The CDR3 protein is CASSPYTGDGYTF. CDR3 nucleotides: TGCGCCAGCAGCCCCTATACAGGGGACGGCTACACCTTC.

The table lists this clone with a count of one. The rearrangement uses TRBV19 and TRBJ1-2, with D tentatively TRBD1 (6 bases). The germline V and J ends were trimmed by 9 bases and 4 bases, with 15 bases remaining between them. CDR3 length equals 13 residues. The germline V gene encodes CDR1 LNHDA and CDR2 SQIVND (reference sequence). CDR3 protein: CASLQGFAYGYTF. Written as DNA, the CDR3 is TGTGCCAGCTTACAGGGATTTGCCTATGGCTACACCTTC.

The V gene is TRBV13, the J gene TRBJ1-1; 8 nucleotides line up with TRBD1. The CDR3 covers 15 residues. V lost 0 bases, J lost 11 bases, and 11 bases stayed unmatched. Germline loops: CDR1 PRHDT, CDR2 FYEKMQ (reference sequence). CDR3 protein: CASSLGRGRGQSAFF. The DNA for the CDR3 is TGTGCCAGCAGCTTAGGCCGGGGCAGGGGGCAGAGTGCTTTCTTT.

J is TRBJ2-7 and V is TRBV28, with D uncertain. Germline CDR1 reads MDHEN; CDR2 reads SYDVKM. Trimming removed 4 bases from V and 0 bases from J, with 10 bases in between. The CDR3 is 14 residues long. The CDR3 sequence: CASSSPSISYEQYF. CDR3 nucleotide sequence: TGTGCCAGCAGTTCCCCATCGATCTCCTACGAGCAGTACTTC.

The V gene is TRBV10-2, the J gene TRBJ2-7; 7 nucleotides align to TRBD1. The ends lost 7 bases at V and 5 bases at J; junction bases unmatched: 11. Per germline, CDR1 WSHSY and CDR2 SAAADI. CDR3 length equals 14 residues. The CDR3 loop reads CASKKTGTSDEQYF. In nucleotides, the CDR3 is TGCGCCAGCAAGAAGACAGGGACGTCCGACGAGCAGTACTTC.

V gene TRBV30 combines with J gene TRBJ1-1; D is uncertain. The germline V and J ends were trimmed by 2 bases and 6 bases, with 13 bases remaining between them. The CDR3 is made up of 13 amino acids. Germline values: CDR1 GTSNPN, CDR2 SVGIG (reference sequence). CDR3 loop: CAWSKRAGPEAFF. DNA for the CDR3: TGTGCCTGGAGTAAGCGGGCAGGCCCTGAAGCTTTCTTT.